This T cell receptor (beta chain) emerged from a study of control samples from healthy donors and cancer patients. The data were produced by immunoSEQ multiplex PCR, yet TCRdb's version contains in-frame clones alone and is incomplete. Of approximately 150,000 clones in the sample, around 90% were seen once. V was pared by 2 bases and J by 2 bases, with 14 bases between. Germline CDR1 is SQVTM and CDR2 is ANQGSEA. The CDR3 is 15 residues long. The source is a man aged 18 to 30 in good health. This chain joins TRBV29-1 and TRBJ2-3; no firm D call. The specimen sequenced was blood. The CDR3 region is CSVELPGPFTDTQYF. As DNA, the CDR3 is TGCAGCGTTGAACTTCCGGGCCCTTTCACAGATACGCAGTATTTT.